This T cell receptor (beta chain) was identified in a study of blood T cell repertoires in COVID-19. Looking at the study overall: PBMCs, B-cell-depleted T cells, or T cells were the source of the cDNA or gDNA that made up the material.

Assay: immunoSEQ multiplex PCR; the TCRdb copy retains only in-frame clones and omits some. Of hundreds of thousands of clones listed, around 88% are singletons. This clone was seen only a few times. The V segment lost 0 bases and the J segment 7 bases; nucleotides outside the gene matches: 6. The CDR3 runs 15 residues. Germline assignment: CDR1 MGHRA and CDR2 YSYEKL. Sequenced: peripheral blood. This TCR derives from a woman aged 70 to 79 with COVID-19, enrolled during active disease. The chain uses TRBV4-1 and TRBJ1-5; 7 nucleotides match TRBD1. In nucleotides, the CDR3 is TGCGCCAGCAGCCAAGAGTCGGGACAGCAGCAGCCCCAGCATTTT. Protein product: CASSQESGQQQPQHF.